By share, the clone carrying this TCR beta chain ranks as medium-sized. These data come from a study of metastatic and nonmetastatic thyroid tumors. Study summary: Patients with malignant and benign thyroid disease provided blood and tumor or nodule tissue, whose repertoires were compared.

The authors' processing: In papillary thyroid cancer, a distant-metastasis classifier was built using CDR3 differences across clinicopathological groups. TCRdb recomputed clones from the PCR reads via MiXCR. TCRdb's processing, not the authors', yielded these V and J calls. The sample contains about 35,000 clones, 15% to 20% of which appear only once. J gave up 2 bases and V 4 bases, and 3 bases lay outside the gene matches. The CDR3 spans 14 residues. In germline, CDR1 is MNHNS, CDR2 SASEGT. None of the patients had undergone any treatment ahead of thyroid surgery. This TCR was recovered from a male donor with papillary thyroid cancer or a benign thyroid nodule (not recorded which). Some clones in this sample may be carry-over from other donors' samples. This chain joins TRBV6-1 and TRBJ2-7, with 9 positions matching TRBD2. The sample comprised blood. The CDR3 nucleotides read TGTGCCAGCAGTGGGGCTAGCGGGACCTACGAGCAGTACTTC. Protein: CASSGASGTYEQYF.